The clone carrying this T cell receptor (beta chain) was found many times. The V end was cut by 6 bases, the J end by 0 bases, with 9 bases between. The CDR3 sequence is 13 residues long. CDR1 and CDR2 (germline): MNHEY, SVGAGI. These data originate in a study of molecular identifiers for immune sequencing clone quantification. TCRdb recomputed calls from the PCR reads with MiXCR, one row per CDR3 protein. The sample has more than 450,000 distinct CDR3 sequences, about a fifth seen once; the top ten hold approximately 0.8%. This receptor was identified in a human donor in good health. Some libraries in this study had Jurkat cell RNA spiked in. The sequenced material came from naive CD8+ T cells from blood, with Jurkat cell RNA spiked in. Subset defined: FACS-sorted CD8+CD4-CCR7+CD45RA+ naive T cells. V and J are TRBV6-5 and TRBJ2-7; the D gene is possibly TRBD1 (6 bases). DNA of the CDR3: TGTGCCAGCAGGGGGGACAACTCCTACGAGCAGTACTTC. Residues: CASRGDNSYEQYF.